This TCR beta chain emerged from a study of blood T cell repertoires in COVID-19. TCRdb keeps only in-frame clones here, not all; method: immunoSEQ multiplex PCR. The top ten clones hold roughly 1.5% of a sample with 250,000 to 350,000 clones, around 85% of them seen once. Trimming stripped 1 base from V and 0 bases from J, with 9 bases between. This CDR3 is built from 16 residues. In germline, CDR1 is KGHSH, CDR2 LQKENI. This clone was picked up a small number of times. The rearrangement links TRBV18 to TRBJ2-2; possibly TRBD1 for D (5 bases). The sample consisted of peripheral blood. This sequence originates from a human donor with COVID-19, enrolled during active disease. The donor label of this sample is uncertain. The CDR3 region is CASSPLAGPNTGELFF. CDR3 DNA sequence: TGTGCCAGCTCACCACTGGCAGGGCCGAACACCGGGGAGCTGTTTTTT.